This paragraph covers one TCR beta chain sequence. This sample includes further DNA sequences coding for the same CDR3. V was cut by 1 base and J by 8 bases, with 15 bases left in between. Germline CDR1 reads SEHNR; CDR2 reads FQNEAQ (reference sequence). The CDR3 is 15 residues long. Since all of the isolated RNA was reverse transcribed, expressed TCRB transcripts were what got sequenced. Only in-frame clones appear in the TCRdb table, and some are missing; sequencing was by immunoSEQ multiplex PCR. The sample comprises under 800,000 clones, about 16% of which are singletons, and approximately 0.099% rests with the top ten. The data originate from a study of beta chain features in type 1 diabetes. Looking at the study overall: Healthy donors resembled patients in age, gender and cell yields. Some 99 million sorted cells were examined across all samples.

This chain uses TRBV7-9 with TRBJ2-4; TRBD1 or TRBD2 may be the D gene (6 bases each). The TCR sequence derives from a man between 18 and 29 years old in good health. Sequencing input: naive CD4+ T cells from blood. CDR3 DNA sequence: TGTGCCAGCAGCTTAGTACGGGGGCAGGGAGACATTCAGTACTTC. It yields the protein CASSLVRGQGDIQYF.